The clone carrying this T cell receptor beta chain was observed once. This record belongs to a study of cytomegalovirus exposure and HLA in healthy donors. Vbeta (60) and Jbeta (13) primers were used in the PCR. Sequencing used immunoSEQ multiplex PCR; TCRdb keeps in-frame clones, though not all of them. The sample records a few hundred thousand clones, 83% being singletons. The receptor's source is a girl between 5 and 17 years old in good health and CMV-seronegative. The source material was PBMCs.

This chain's CDR3 is CASTDRVWASYEQYF. DNA of the CDR3: TGTGCCAGCACGGACAGGGTCTGGGCCTCCTACGAGCAGTACTTC. The gene calls are TRBV6-6 and TRBJ2-7, with TRBD1 matching over 8 bases. This CDR3 contains 15 residues. J was trimmed by 0 bases and V by 7 bases; bases with no gene match: 8. Per germline, CDR1 MNHNY and CDR2 SVGAGI (reference sequence).